These 7 T cell receptor beta chains share one sample of origin, sequenced in a study of PD-L1 blockade in urothelial cancer. The data were produced by immunoSEQ multiplex PCR, yet TCRdb's version contains in-frame clones alone and is incomplete. The sample consists of about 41,000 clones, 70% to 90% of them appearing once. The sample's time point: peripheral blood 6 weeks after treatment start. The specimen was PBMCs, collected around atezolizumab (anti-PD-L1) treatment. The receptor set was obtained from a man aged 65 to 79 with urothelial cancer.

V is TRBV6-6 and J is TRBJ2-7, with 7 bases lining up with TRBD2. The CDR3 covers 14 residues. Trimming cost V 7 bases and J 0 bases; bases outside gene matches: 6. Germline-derived CDR1 and CDR2 are MNHNY and SVGAGI (reference sequence). CDR3 DNA sequence: TGTGCCAGCACCTTTCTAGCGGCCTCCTACGAGCAGTACTTC. Protein sequence: CASTFLAASYEQYF.

The rearrangement joins TRBV5-5 to TRBJ1-1; possible D gene TRBD1, 6 bases. V was cut by 1 base and J by 4 bases, with 11 bases left in between. Germline CDR1 SGHKS, CDR2 YYEKEE (reference sequence). This CDR3 is 14 amino acids long. CDR3 DNA sequence: TGTGCCAGCAGCTTGTTCTACAGGGCCACTGAAGCTTTCTTT. Translation: CASSLFYRATEAFF.

The chain is built from TRBV6-1 and TRBJ2-7; TRBD2 might be the D (6 bases). V was trimmed by 1 base and J by 7 bases, leaving 17 bases between them. Germline CDR1 MNHNS, CDR2 SASEGT. The CDR3 covers 15 residues. CDR3 amino acids: CASSEVDYSRWEQYF. The CDR3 DNA is TGTGCCAGCAGTGAAGTGGACTACTCGAGGTGGGAGCAGTACTTC.

This sequence joins TRBV4-1 and TRBJ2-3; TRBD1 matches 7 bases. The CDR3 consists of 16 residues. Germline CDR1 MGHRA, CDR2 YSYEKL. J gave up 4 bases and V 2 bases, and 9 bases lay outside the gene matches. This CDR3 reads CASSQTWDRGADTQYF. The DNA of the CDR3 is TGCGCCAGCAGCCAAACCTGGGACAGAGGCGCAGATACGCAGTATTTT.

This clone was observed once. The V call is TRBV19, the J call TRBJ2-1; D remains unclear. CDR3 length equals 13 residues. Looked up from germline, CDR1 is LNHDA and CDR2 is SQIVND (reference sequence). Trimming took off 5 bases at V and 5 bases at J, with 10 bases between the two ends. In nucleotides, the CDR3 is TGTGCCAGTAGTGCAATTAGAGACAATGAGCAGTTCTTC. Its translation is CASSAIRDNEQFF.

This chain uses TRBV5-1 with TRBJ1-1; 9 bases line up with TRBD1. CDR1 and CDR2 (germline): SGHRS, YFSETQ. With V trimmed by 0 bases and J by 8 bases, 8 bases remained unmatched. CDR3 length: 15 amino acids. The CDR3 DNA sequence: TGCGCCAGCAGCTTGGCCGGGACAGGGTCTTCGGAAGCTTTCTTT. Protein: CASSLAGTGSSEAFF. The entire variable domain, with the rest obtained from reference TRBV5-1 and TRBJ1-1, is as follows: KAGVTQTPRYLIKTRGQQVTLSCSPISGHRSVSWYQQTPGQGLQFLFEYFSETQRNKGNFPGRFSGRQFSNSRSEMNVSTLELGDSALYLCASSLAGTGSSEAFFGQGTRLTVV.

The gene calls are TRBV5-1 and TRBJ2-4; perhaps TRBD1 as D (6 bases). From germline, CDR1 is SGHRS and CDR2 YFSETQ. There are 16 residues in the CDR3. Deletions cut 3 bases from V and 6 bases from J, with 19 bases between. CDR3 amino acids: CASSSAGVPGGNIQYF. CDR3 sequence (DNA): TGCGCCAGCAGCTCCGCAGGGGTCCCTGGTGGAAACATTCAGTACTTC.